This T cell receptor (beta chain) is from a study of regulatory T cells in long-lasting Graves disease (dated by TCRdb to the early 2020s). Study-level background: Persistent Graves' disease was defined as persistently positive TSH receptor autoantibodies together with antithyroid drug treatment for over 5 years. Persistent Graves' disease patients in the clinical cohort had taken antithyroid drugs for approximately ten years on average. This study used TCR sequencing and RNA sequencing of peripheral blood to compare persistent Graves' disease patients against newly diagnosed Graves' disease patients. TCR sequencing covered 13 persistent and some 20 newly diagnosed Graves' disease patients, 33 samples in total. The study was registered as a clinical trial and conducted in China.

This clonotype was observed a handful of times. Its antigen is still unknown. No much larger clone exists at a distance of one base, and base qualities are not known. Library preparation was by multiplex PCR. The sample was run on an Illumina HiSeq 4000. CDR3 regions were amplified by Arm-PCR with iRepertoire HTBI primers to construct TCR beta libraries. Before sequencing, the PCR products underwent gel purification. The authors' analysis ran thus. A total of roughly 67 TRBV and approximately 13 TRBJ segments were identified across samples and were used for gene usage analysis of CDR3 amino acid clonotypes. COPE and FqMerger were used to merge the filtered high-quality paired reads into contigs. Contigs were aligned with BLAST to IMGT TRBV, TRBD and TRBJ reference genes, and CDR3 was defined per IMGT. Highly expanded clones were defined as clonotypes with a frequency above 0.1%. Shannon entropy was used to measure repertoire diversity, and the Gini coefficient was used to measure V-J evenness. Clonotypes shared by more than one individual were considered public. TCRdb redid the processing of the public reads, applying fastp at Q25 and MiXCR, and retained in-frame beta chains. Identical CDR3 proteins give one entry, which carries the most common genes and DNA. The V and J calls come from TCRdb's annotation, not from the publication. The sample data list under 500,000 distinct CDR3 sequences, and around 20% of these were observed just once. The top ten clonotypes cover 7% to 10% of the sample.

What the work shows at the level of the full study, not this receptor alone: Peripheral blood alone was examined, since thyroid tissue, which constituted the primary lesion, could not be accessed. More public clonotypes were shared among persistent patients (roughly 2,900) than among newly diagnosed patients (roughly 1,000). Compared with newly diagnosed patients, patients with persistent Graves' disease had lower TCR Shannon entropy and fewer highly expanded clones, which suggests clonal expansion. Preferential use of TRBV28, TRBJ1-2 and TRBJ2-5 was observed in persistent disease, whereas TRBV20-1 and TRBJ2-1 were favored in newly diagnosed disease. The authors acknowledged the small sample size as a limitation that may reduce accuracy. Sequencing and analysis were restricted to the TCR beta chain.

Explained via the paper, the time point label denotes: persistent/refractory GD, antithyroid drugs over 5 years with positive TRAb. For both TCR sequencing and RNA sequencing, RNA was extracted from PBMCs in TRIzol. The diagnosis of Graves' disease followed American Thyroid Association guidelines. Patients were recruited from an endocrinology department in Xi'an, China. Each patient gave 7.5 to 10 milliliters of peripheral blood, collected in an EDTA anticoagulant tube. Ficoll Paque Plus density gradient separation was used to isolate PBMCs, and no additional T cell sorting was done. An Agilent 2100 Bioanalyzer and agarose gel were used to check RNA quality, while a NanoDrop 2000 measured RNA concentration. Trimming accounts for 2 bases at V and 3 bases at J, while the number of junction bases matched to no gene is 4. From the cysteine through the phenylalanine, the CDR3 covers 14 amino acids. The CDR3 DNA has 42 bases and is translated from base 1. Via the germline V gene, CDR1 is MNHEY and CDR2 SVGEGT.

The clonotype comes from a female donor with Graves disease. Recombination linked TRBV6-2 or TRBV6-3 to TRBJ2-7, and 7 bases in between align with TRBD1. The specimen was peripheral blood mononuclear cells (PBMCs), collected when the disease was refractory, from a patient treated with antithyroid drugs. The CDR3 sequence is CASSYLGTDYEQYF. The DNA sequence is TGTGCCAGCAGTTACCTGGGGACAGACTACGAGCAGTACTTC.